This T cell receptor (beta chain) was obtained from a study of cytomegalovirus exposure and HLA in healthy donors. There are 18 residues in the CDR3. Per germline, CDR1 SGDLS and CDR2 YYNGEE. V shed 0 bases and J 3 bases; nucleotides not matched to a gene: 13. It was with 60 Vbeta and 13 Jbeta primers that the PCR ran. Profiled with immunoSEQ multiplex PCR; TCRdb holds only in-frame clones, not every one. The table has about 280,000 clones, over 85% seen once. Sequencing was performed on PBMCs. V gene TRBV9 combines with J gene TRBJ2-3; 7 nucleotides align to TRBD2. This TCR came from a woman under 30 in good health and CMV-seronegative. CDR3 bases: TGTGCCAGCAGCGTAGTTCCCGTGGGGGGGATAAAGACAGATACGCAGTATTTT. Amino acid sequence: CASSVVPVGGIKTDTQYF.